This entry lists 4 T cell receptor beta chains sequenced from one sample in a study of T cell responses to AZD1222 COVID-19 vaccine. Data came from immunoSEQ multiplex PCR; TCRdb stores just in-frame clones and leaves some out. Of 110,000 to 150,000 clones listed, approximately 91% are singletons. Sequenced here: peripheral blood, sampled 28 days after the second AZD1222 dose. Every receptor here comes from an adult who received the AZD1222 COVID-19 vaccine.

This clone was detected only once. The chain links TRBV7-3 to TRBJ1-5, with 7 bases fitting TRBD1. Germline CDR1 reads SGHTA; CDR2 reads FQGTGA. The CDR3 consists of 14 residues. With V trimmed by 0 bases and J by 11 bases, 7 bases remained unmatched. This CDR3 is CASSLTGGEAAQHF. DNA of the CDR3: TGTGCCAGCAGCTTAACAGGGGGCGAGGCAGCCCAGCATTTT.

The V gene is TRBV4-2, the J gene TRBJ2-7; weak D call: TRBD2 (5 bases). Trimming stripped 4 bases from V and 6 bases from J, with 13 bases between. Germline-derived CDR1 and CDR2 are LGHNA and YNFKEQ. The CDR3 is 13 amino acids. In DNA, the CDR3 is TGTGCCAGCAGCCCTGGGAGCTTCCGCGAGCAGTACTTC. It translates to CASSPGSFREQYF.

The chain uses TRBV5-1 and TRBJ1-2; TRBD1 aligns across 7 bases. The CDR3 extends over 15 amino acids. From germline, CDR1 is SGHRS and CDR2 YFSETQ. The trim removed 4 bases at V and 4 bases at J, leaving 10 bases unmatched. In DNA, the CDR3 is TGCGCCAGCAGCCCAGGTGGGACAGTAGTCTATGGCTACACCTTC. This encodes CASSPGGTVVYGYTF.

For the CDR3, the DNA is TGTGCCAGCAGGGTACCGGGACAACCGAAAGATAACTATGGCTACACCTTC. Protein product: CASRVPGQPKDNYGYTF. The genes are TRBV2 and TRBJ1-2; D possibly corresponds to TRBD1 (6 bases). Germline V gene lookup returns CDR1 SNHLY and CDR2 FYNNEI. Trimming removed 6 bases from V and 1 base from J, with 21 bases in between. This CDR3 has 17 residues. Drawing the rest from reference TRBV2 and TRBJ1-2, the complete variable domain is EPEVTQTPSHQVTQMGQEVILRCVPISNHLYFYWYRQILGQKVEFLVSFYNNEISEKSEIFDDQFSVERPDGSNFTLKIRSTKLEDSAMYFCASRVPGQPKDNYGYTFGSGTRLTVV.